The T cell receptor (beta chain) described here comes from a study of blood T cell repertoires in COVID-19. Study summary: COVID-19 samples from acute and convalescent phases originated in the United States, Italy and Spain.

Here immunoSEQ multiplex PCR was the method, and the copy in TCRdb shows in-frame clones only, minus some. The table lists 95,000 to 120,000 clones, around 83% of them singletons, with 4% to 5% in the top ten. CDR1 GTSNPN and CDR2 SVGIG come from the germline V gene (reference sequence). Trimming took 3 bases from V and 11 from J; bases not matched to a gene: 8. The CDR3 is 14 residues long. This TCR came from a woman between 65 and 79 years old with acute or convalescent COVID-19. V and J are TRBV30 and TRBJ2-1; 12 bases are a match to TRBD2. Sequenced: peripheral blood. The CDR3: CAWRLAGGSSKQFF. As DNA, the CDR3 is TGTGCCTGGAGACTAGCGGGGGGATCCAGTAAGCAGTTCTTC.